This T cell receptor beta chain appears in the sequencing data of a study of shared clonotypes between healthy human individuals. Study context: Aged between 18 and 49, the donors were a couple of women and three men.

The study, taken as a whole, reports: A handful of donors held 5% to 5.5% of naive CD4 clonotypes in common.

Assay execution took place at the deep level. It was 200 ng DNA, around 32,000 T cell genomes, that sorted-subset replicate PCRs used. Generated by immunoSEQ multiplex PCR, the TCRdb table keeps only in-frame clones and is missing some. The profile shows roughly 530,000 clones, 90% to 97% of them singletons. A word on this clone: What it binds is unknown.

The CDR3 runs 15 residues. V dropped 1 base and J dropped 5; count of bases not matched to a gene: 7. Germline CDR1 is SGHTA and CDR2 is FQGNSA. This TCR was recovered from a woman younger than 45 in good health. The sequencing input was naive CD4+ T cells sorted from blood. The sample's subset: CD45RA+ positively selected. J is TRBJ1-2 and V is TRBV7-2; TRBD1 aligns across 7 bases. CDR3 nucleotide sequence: TGTGCCAGCAGCTTAGGGGGACAGTCTCTTTATGGCTACACCTTC. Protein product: CASSLGGQSLYGYTF.